One sample yielded the 9 T cell receptor beta chains listed below, sequenced in a study of blood T cell repertoires in COVID-19. Sequencing was performed with immunoSEQ multiplex PCR; in TCRdb, only in-frame clones are kept and a portion is missing. The repertoire holds 70,000 to 100,000 clones, with almost 90% as singletons. What was sequenced was peripheral blood. These receptors were obtained from a woman aged 70-85 years with acute or convalescent COVID-19.

This chain connects TRBV9 to TRBJ2-1; no definite D call. Trimming removed 1 base at V and 0 bases at J, with 14 bases between. From germline, CDR1 is SGDLS and CDR2 YYNGEE. The CDR3 has 17 amino acids. The CDR3 protein is CASSVSQNLVSYNEQFF. The CDR3 coding sequence is TGTGCCAGCAGCGTATCCCAGAACCTTGTCTCCTACAATGAGCAGTTCTTC. Full variable domain (missing parts from reference TRBV9 and TRBJ2-1): DSGVTQTPKHLITATGQRVTLRCSPRSGDLSVYWYQQSLDQGLQFLIQYYNGEERAKGNILERFSAQQFPDLHSELNLSSLELGDSALYFCASSVSQNLVSYNEQFFGPGTRLTVL.

V and J are TRBV13 and TRBJ1-3; D is perhaps TRBD1 (5 bases). Germline V gives CDR1 PRHDT, CDR2 FYEKMQ (reference sequence). Between the trimmed V and J ends, which lost 1 base and 2 bases, there was a span of 12 bases. The CDR3 runs 16 residues. CDR3 nucleotides: TGTGCCAGCAGCTTAGACCACAGGATCCCTGGAAACACCATATATTTT. Translating it yields CASSLDHRIPGNTIYF.

The chain carries TRBV28 and TRBJ1-1, with D unresolved. Germline CDR1 is MDHEN and CDR2 is SYDVKM. The CDR3 consists of 13 residues. The V end was cut by 4 bases, the J end by 4 bases, with 10 bases between. The CDR3: CASSSTGITEAFF. CDR3 in DNA: TGTGCCAGCAGTTCCACGGGGATCACTGAAGCTTTCTTT.

The chain recombines TRBV19 with TRBJ2-2, with TRBD2 matching over 11 bases. Germline V gene data show CDR1 as LNHDA and CDR2 as SQIVND (reference sequence). The V gene end was trimmed by 4 bases and the J gene end by 0 bases; junction bases not matched to a gene: 13. The CDR3 has 20 residues. CDR3 region: CASSTPIAGGPLTNTGELFF. DNA of the CDR3: TGTGCCAGTAGTACCCCGATAGCGGGAGGGCCTTTAACGAACACCGGGGAGCTGTTTTTT. Full variable domain (outside the CDR3, taken from reference TRBV19 and TRBJ2-2): DGGITQSPKYLFRKEGQNVTLSCEQNLNHDAMYWYRQDPGQGLRLIYYSQIVNDFQKGDIAEGYSVSREKKESFPLTVTSAQKNPTAFYLCASSTPIAGGPLTNTGELFFGEGSRLTVL.

The chain has TRBV30 and TRBJ1-1; TRBD1 aligns across 10 bases. The CDR3 contains 15 residues. The germline V gene encodes CDR1 GTSNPN and CDR2 SVGIG (reference sequence). V lost 2 bases to trimming and J lost 3 bases; unmatched junction nucleotides: 6. The CDR3, as DNA: TGTGCCTGGAGTAGGGGACAGGGGTTTTACACTGAAGCTTTCTTT. Its translation is CAWSRGQGFYTEAFF.

The chain uses TRBV4-1 and TRBJ2-2; the match to TRBD1 covers 7 bases. The J segment lost 4 bases and the V segment lost 0 bases, leaving 5 bases of the junction unmatched. This CDR3 region has 16 residues. Germline CDR1 and CDR2: MGHRA and YSYEKL. CDR3 nucleotides: TGCGCCAGCAGCCAAGATCCAGGGGGTGTCACCGGGGAGCTGTTTTTT. It is translated as CASSQDPGGVTGELFF.

The chain recombines TRBV10-1 with TRBJ2-3; 14 bases are a match to TRBD2. Unmatched junction bases numbered 8, after V lost 2 bases and J lost 4 bases. From germline, CDR1 is WNHNN and CDR2 SYGVQD (reference sequence). The length of the CDR3 is 18 residues. CDR3 in DNA: TGCGCCAGCAGTGAGGCGGTGGGGACTAGCGGGAGATCAGATACGCAGTATTTT. It translates to CASSEAVGTSGRSDTQYF.

This rearrangement joins TRBV28 to TRBJ2-7; 11 bases match TRBD1. The CDR3 covers 15 residues. In germline, CDR1 is MDHEN, CDR2 SYDVKM. The V segment lost 5 bases and the J segment 3 bases; nucleotides outside the gene matches: 6. The CDR3 coding sequence is TGTGCCAGCAGTCCCTTGGGGACAGGGGGCTACGAGCAGTACTTC. Its translation is CASSPLGTGGYEQYF.

The chain is built from TRBV29-1 and TRBJ2-1, with no clear D. Germline CDR1 and CDR2: SQVTM and ANQGSEA. This CDR3 has 12 residues. V shed 0 bases and J shed 7 bases, with 7 bases lying between them. DNA for the CDR3: TGCAGCGTTGAAGAGTCGGTAAATGAGCAGTTCTTC. This encodes CSVEESVNEQFF.